This T cell receptor beta chain was profiled in a study of response to subunit inactivated influenza vaccine (dated by TCRdb to the late 2010s). As for the study more broadly: Deep quantitative profiling of the T cell receptor repertoire was used in the study to follow responses to a trivalent subunit inactivated influenza vaccine. Broad study findings and their caveats: According to the authors, only a limited number of new T cells may be recruited by each seasonal influenza vaccination.

The CDR1 and CDR2 encoded by the germline V gene (reference sequence) are SEHNR and FQNEAQ. Including the terminal cysteine and phenylalanine, the CDR3 comprises 12 residues. Only the CDR3 portion is preserved as DNA: 36 bases, with reading frame beginning at the first base. Libraries were constructed by RT-PCR. The sequencer listed for this sample is Illumina HiSeq 2500. TCRdb reprocessed the public reads (quality trimming at Q25 with fastp, clone calling with MiXCR) and kept in-frame beta chains. CDR3 protein sequences are deduplicated, and each keeps its most common genes and DNA. The sample includes over 750,000 distinct CDR3 sequences, with over 20% observed a single time. The leading ten clones occupy roughly 10% of the sample. To note about this clonotype: No antigen is known for it. The junction and the germline gene differ at one end; a read error may be behind it.

The clonotype comes from a man between 45 and 60 years old who received an inactivated influenza vaccine. Donor details come from another sample of the same person, matched by shared clones. This specimen was PBMCs from blood, taken 5 to 6 days after vaccination. This sequence uses TRBV7-9 and TRBJ2-7; possibly the D gene is TRBD1, per 5 matching bases. The CDR3 protein is CASSLGTGLIFF. Here is the DNA: TGTGCCAGCAGCTTAGGAACAGGATTGATTTTCTTC.